This TCR beta chain was recovered during a study of blood T cell repertoires in COVID-19. About the research overall: The origin of the acute and convalescent COVID-19 samples was the United States, Italy and Spain.

Libraries were prepared by immunoSEQ multiplex PCR; TCRdb keeps only in-frame clonotypes and omits some of them. This repertoire shows 300,000 to 350,000 clones, roughly nine tenths found once; its top ten account for 1%. Donors of Cohort 3 who recovered were those that had two negative PCRs, clearance, or symptom resolution. This CDR3 is built from 16 residues. Germline CDR1 reads SNHLY; CDR2 reads FYNNEI. V was pared by 4 bases and J by 2 bases, with 15 bases between. This receptor was taken from a woman between 25 and 40 years old who had recovered from COVID-19. V is TRBV2 and J is TRBJ1-5, with D perhaps matching TRBD1 (6 bases). The sequencing input was PBMCs or T cells enriched from blood (not recorded which). The CDR3 region is CASSGRDNGGNQPQHF. CDR3 bases: TGTGCCAGCAGTGGACGGGACAACGGTGGCAATCAGCCCCAGCATTTT.